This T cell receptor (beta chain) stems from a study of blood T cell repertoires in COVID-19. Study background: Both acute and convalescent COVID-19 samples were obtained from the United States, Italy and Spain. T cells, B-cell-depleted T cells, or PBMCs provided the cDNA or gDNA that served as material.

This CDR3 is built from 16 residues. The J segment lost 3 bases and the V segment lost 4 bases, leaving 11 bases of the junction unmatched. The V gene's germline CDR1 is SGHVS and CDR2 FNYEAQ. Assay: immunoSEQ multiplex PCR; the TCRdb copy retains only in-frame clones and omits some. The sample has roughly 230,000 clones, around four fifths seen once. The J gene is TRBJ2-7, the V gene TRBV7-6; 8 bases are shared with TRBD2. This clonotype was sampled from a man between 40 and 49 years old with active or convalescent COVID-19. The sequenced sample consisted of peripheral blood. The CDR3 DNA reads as TGTGCCAGCAGCTCAGGAAGCGGGAGTGGGGTCTACGAGCAGTACTTC. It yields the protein CASSSGSGSGVYEQYF.